This passage covers 15 T cell receptor beta chains from one sample sequenced in a study of shared clonotypes between healthy human individuals. As defined, naive CD8 cells were CD45RO-negative and positively selected for CCR7, with terminally differentiated effector memory CD45RA+ cells excluded. The protocol was immunoSEQ multiplex PCR, while the TCRdb copy is restricted to in-frame clones and leaves out a portion. The data show about 2 million clones, about 95% seen once. The sample was naive CD8+ T cells sorted from blood. These receptors all stem from a young man in good health.

The chain couples TRBV11-2 to TRBJ2-1; 13 bases match TRBD2. CDR3 length: 18 amino acids. Germline assignment: CDR1 SGHAT and CDR2 FQNNGV. V trimming: 1 base; J trimming: 5 bases; junction bases outside the gene matches: 8. CDR3 DNA: TGTGCCAGCAGCTTAGGATTGGGACTAGCGGGGAGGGACAATGAGCAGTTCTTC. It yields the protein CASSLGLGLAGRDNEQFF.

J is TRBJ2-1 and V is TRBV27; 7 bases agree with TRBD1. CDR1 is MNHEY and CDR2 is SMNVEV in the germline V gene (reference sequence). The V segment lost 6 bases and the J segment 7 bases; nucleotides outside the gene matches: 9. This CDR3 comprises 14 residues. The CDR3 DNA reads TGTGCCAGCAGCTCTGACAGGGCCCATAATGAGCAGTTCTTC. Translated, it gives CASSSDRAHNEQFF.

This sequence joins TRBV19 and TRBJ1-2; possible D gene TRBD1, 5 bases. The CDR3 sequence is 14 residues long. The V gene's germline CDR1 is LNHDA and CDR2 SQIVND (reference sequence). Trimming took 7 bases from V and 2 from J, leaving 14 bases between them. CDR3: CASNLQAGNYGYTF. The DNA of the CDR3 is TGTGCCAGTAACCTTCAGGCAGGGAACTATGGCTACACCTTC.

The rearrangement uses TRBV12-2 and TRBJ2-7; TRBD1, the table's D call, was not compared with the DNA. TRBV12-2 is flagged as a pseudogene. This CDR3 is 16 amino acids long. The chain's CDR3 is CASRLGEVGHSDEQYF. CDR3 in DNA: TGTGCAAGTCGCTTAGGAGAAGTGGGACACTCAGACGAGCAGTACTTC.

The genes are TRBV2 and TRBJ2-2, with 11 bases that match TRBD2. Germline CDR1 and CDR2: SNHLY and FYNNEI. V lost 1 base to trimming and J lost 0 bases; unmatched junction nucleotides: 4. The CDR3 has 18 residues. CDR3 residues: CASSEGLAGLANTGELFF. CDR3 bases: TGTGCCAGCAGTGAAGGACTAGCGGGACTAGCGAACACCGGGGAGCTGTTTTTT.

The chain recombines TRBV28 with TRBJ2-7; 7 bases map to TRBD2. The length of the CDR3 is 12 residues. V lost 10 bases, J lost 2 bases, and 5 bases stayed unmatched. Germline CDR1 MDHEN, CDR2 SYDVKM. The CDR3 bases are TGTGCCACAGCGGGGATAACCTACGAGCAGTACTTC. It specifies CATAGITYEQYF.

Remarks on this clone: A read error is the likely source, as a far larger clone sits one nucleotide away. The V call is TRBV11-3, the J call TRBJ1-1, with a tentative D call TRBD1 (5 bases). The V end was cut by 5 bases, the J end by 4 bases, with 11 bases between. This CDR3 has 13 amino acids. CDR1 is SGHNT, CDR2 YENEEA, per germline. This CDR3 reads CASSVGAGTEAFF. The CDR3 region has the DNA TGTGCCAGCAGCGTAGGGGCGGGCACTGAAGCTTTCTTT.

V gene TRBV4-1 combines with J gene TRBJ2-2; D is perhaps TRBD1 or TRBD2 (6 bases each). CDR1 is MGHRA and CDR2 is YSYEKL in the germline V gene. Trimming took off 3 bases at V and 5 bases at J, with 13 bases between the two ends. The CDR3 is 15 amino acids. The CDR3 loop is CASSQAGTTTGELFF. In nucleotides, the CDR3 is TGCGCCAGCAGCCAGGCGGGGACAACTACCGGGGAGCTGTTTTTT.

This chain joins TRBV4-1 and TRBJ2-3; 11 bases agree with TRBD2. The CDR3 covers 19 residues. Germline trimming cut 0 bases from V and 0 bases from J; bases unmatched to any gene: 8. Germline V gene data show CDR1 as MGHRA and CDR2 as YSYEKL. The CDR3 spells CASSQDLLAGATSTDTQYF. CDR3 DNA: TGCGCCAGCAGCCAAGATTTACTAGCGGGGGCCACTAGCACAGATACGCAGTATTTT.

The chain couples TRBV5-1 to TRBJ2-7, with D possibly TRBD2 on 6 matching bases. This CDR3 region has 15 residues. Trimming shortened V by 6 bases and J by 5 bases, and 21 bases separated the two germline ends. Looked up from germline, CDR1 is SGHRS and CDR2 is YFSETQ. CDR3 coding DNA: TGCGCCAGCACCCCGGTGGAGGGGTTCGTCCACGAGCAGTACTTC. This sequence encodes CASTPVEGFVHEQYF. Full variable domain (outside the CDR3, taken from reference TRBV5-1 and TRBJ2-7): KAGVTQTPRYLIKTRGQQVTLSCSPISGHRSVSWYQQTPGQGLQFLFEYFSETQRNKGNFPGRFSGRQFSNSRSEMNVSTLELGDSALYLCASTPVEGFVHEQYFGPGTRLTVT.

V and J are TRBV28 and TRBJ2-7; TRBD1 is a possible D gene (6 bases). V was cut by 6 bases and J by 1 base, with 13 bases left in between. This CDR3 is 14 amino acids long. Germline CDR1 MDHEN, CDR2 SYDVKM. CDR3 residues: CASSHATGSYEQYF. As DNA, the CDR3 is TGTGCCAGCAGCCATGCGACAGGTTCCTACGAGCAGTACTTC.

As regards this clone: This CDR3 is also generated by other DNA sequences in the sample. The rearrangement joins TRBV6-5 to TRBJ1-3, with TRBD1 matching over 7 bases. CDR3 length equals 15 residues. With 0 bases clipped from V and 3 bases from J, the junction kept 2 bases outside the gene matches. Germline CDR1 and CDR2: MNHEY and SVGAGI. CDR3 DNA: TGTGCCAGCAGTTACTCCTGGGACAGTGGAAACACCATATATTTT. It specifies CASSYSWDSGNTIYF.

The CDR3 nucleotides are TGTGCCTGGAGTGGGACAGGGGGCCACTATGGCTACACCTTC. Translated: CAWSGTGGHYGYTF. The rearrangement links TRBV30 to TRBJ1-2, with 11 bases that match TRBD1. CDR1 is GTSNPN and CDR2 is SVGIG in the germline V gene (reference sequence). Trimming at V came to 1 base and at J to 3 bases, leaving 1 base not matched to a gene. The length of the CDR3 is 14 residues.

Details on this clone: Other DNA sequences in this specimen translate into the identical CDR3. This rearrangement joins TRBV9 to TRBJ2-7; D possibly uses TRBD1 or TRBD2 (5 bases each). V was trimmed by 4 bases and J by 3 bases, leaving 8 bases between them. This CDR3 has 12 amino acids. CDR1 and CDR2 (germline): SGDLS, YYNGEE. The CDR3 region is CASSPGGYEQYF. In DNA, the CDR3 is TGTGCCAGCAGCCCTGGGGGCTACGAGCAGTACTTC.

About this clone: One end of the junction varies from germline; a read error may be responsible. The genes are TRBV14 and TRBJ2-4; 8 nucleotides agree with TRBD1. This CDR3 is built from 12 residues. Germline V gene sequence: CDR1 SGHDN, CDR2 FVKESK. CDR3 coding DNA: TGTGCCAGCACCACAGCAGGGGGCCCCCATCTTTTC. Amino acids: CASTTAGGPHLF.